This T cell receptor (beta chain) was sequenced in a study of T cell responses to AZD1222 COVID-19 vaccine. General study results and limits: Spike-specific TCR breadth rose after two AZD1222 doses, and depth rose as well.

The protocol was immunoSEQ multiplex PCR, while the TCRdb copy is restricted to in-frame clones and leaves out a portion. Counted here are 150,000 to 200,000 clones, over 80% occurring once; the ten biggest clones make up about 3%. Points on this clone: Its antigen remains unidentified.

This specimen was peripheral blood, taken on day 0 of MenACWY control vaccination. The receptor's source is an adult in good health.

In DNA, the CDR3 is TGTGCCAGCAGTTTTCAAGCTAGCGGGAGTGGAAATGAGCAGTTCTTC. It translates to CASSFQASGSGNEQFF. V is TRBV27 and J is TRBJ2-1, with TRBD2 matching over 10 bases. The CDR3 spans 16 residues. Germline V CDR1 and CDR2: MNHEY, SMNVEV (reference sequence). Trimming removed 3 bases from V and 7 bases from J; junction bases left unmatched: 9.